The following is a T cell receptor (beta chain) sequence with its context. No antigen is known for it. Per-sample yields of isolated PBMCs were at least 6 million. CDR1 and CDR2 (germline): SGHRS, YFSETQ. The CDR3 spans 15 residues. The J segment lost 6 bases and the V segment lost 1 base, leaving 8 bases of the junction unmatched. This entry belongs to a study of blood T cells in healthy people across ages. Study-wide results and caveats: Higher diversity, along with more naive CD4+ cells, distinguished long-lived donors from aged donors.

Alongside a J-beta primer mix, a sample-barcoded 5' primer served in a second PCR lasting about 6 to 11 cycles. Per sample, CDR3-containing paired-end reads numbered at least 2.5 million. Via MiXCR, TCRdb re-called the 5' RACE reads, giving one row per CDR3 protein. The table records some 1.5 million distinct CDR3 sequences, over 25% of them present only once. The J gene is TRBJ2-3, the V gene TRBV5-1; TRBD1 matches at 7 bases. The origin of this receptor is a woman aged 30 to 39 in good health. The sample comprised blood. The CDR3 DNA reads TGCGCCAGCAGCTTGACAGGGGCTTTCTTGGATACGCAGTATTTT. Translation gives CASSLTGAFLDTQYF.